This T cell receptor beta chain was profiled in a study of blood T cell repertoires in COVID-19. Across the whole study: Donors in the United States, Italy and Spain gave samples during acute or convalescent COVID-19. PBMCs, B-cell-depleted T cells, or T cells provided the cDNA or gDNA that made up the material.

Authors' methods: Amplification with reference gene primers provided the estimates of nucleated cell counts. Profiled with immunoSEQ multiplex PCR; TCRdb holds only in-frame clones, not every one. Clone size and V and J calls were adopted from that table, with D and trimming inferred from the DNA. The data show about 240,000 clones, with around four fifths seen just once and approximately 13% held by the top ten. The CDR3 length is 16 residues. Germline values: CDR1 SGHVS, CDR2 FNYEAQ. The V segment lost 2 bases and the J segment 2 bases; nucleotides outside the gene matches: 6. The chain uses TRBV7-6 and TRBJ2-3; 8 bases fit TRBD2. The source is an older woman with active or convalescent COVID-19. Material: peripheral blood. The CDR3 is CASSLSGGGPTDTQYF. The DNA for the CDR3 is TGTGCCAGCAGCTTATCCGGCGGGGGGCCCACAGATACGCAGTATTTT.